One and the same sample provided the 8 T cell receptor beta chains below, sequenced in a study of long-term antiretroviral therapy in people with HIV. Survey-level immunoSEQ v3.0 assays were run. Repertoires were generated with immunoSEQ multiplex PCR, while TCRdb's copy carries only in-frame clones and drops some. The repertoire holds over 30,000 clones, with about four fifths as singletons. This specimen consisted of unsorted PBMCs, obtained 3 years after starting antiretroviral therapy. These receptors were taken from a man between 50 and 59 years old with HIV.

This clone showed up just a few times. This rearrangement joins TRBV7-2 to TRBJ2-4; D possibly corresponds to TRBD1 (5 bases). Trimming took off 1 base at V and 9 bases at J, with 13 bases between the two ends. CDR3 length: 14 residues. Germline assignment: CDR1 SGHTA and CDR2 FQGNSA. The CDR3 loop reads CASSLDQGPGIQYF. The CDR3 DNA reads TGTGCCAGCAGCTTAGATCAGGGTCCGGGCATTCAGTACTTC.

This chain links TRBV29-1 with TRBJ2-7; 7 bases are a match to TRBD1. The CDR3 runs 12 residues. Germline CDR1 is SQVTM and CDR2 is ANQGSEA. The ends lost 4 bases at V and 3 bases at J; junction bases unmatched: 3. The CDR3: CSVVGQFYEQYF. CDR3 DNA sequence: TGCAGCGTTGTGGGACAGTTCTACGAGCAGTACTTC.

CDR3 DNA: TGTGCCAGCAGCTTGGCAGCGGGGGACACAGATACGCAGTATTTT. It specifies CASSLAAGDTDTQYF. The chain combines TRBV5-4 with TRBJ2-3; 8 nucleotides agree with TRBD2. The V gene's germline CDR1 is SGHNT and CDR2 YYREEE (reference sequence). V was pared by 0 bases and J by 2 bases, with 2 bases of the junction left unmatched. This CDR3 region has 15 residues.

This clone was seen a few times. The chain combines TRBV4-3 with TRBJ1-2; D is unclear. Germline CDR1 and CDR2: LGHNA and YSLEER. This CDR3 has 14 residues. The ends were cut back, 3 bases at V and 3 bases at J, with 11 bases in the middle. CDR3 nucleotide sequence: TGCGCCAGCAGCCAGGAAAGATTTGACTATGGCTACACCTTC. It is translated as CASSQERFDYGYTF.

The V and J genes are TRBV6-6 and TRBJ2-3; D is uncertain. V lost 11 bases, J lost 0 bases, and 12 bases lay in between. There are 13 residues in the CDR3. Germline V gene sequence: CDR1 MNHNY, CDR2 SVGAGI (reference sequence). The CDR3 here is CALGKTSTDTQYF. The CDR3 nucleotides are TGTGCCTTGGGAAAGACTAGCACAGATACGCAGTATTTT.

For the CDR3, the DNA is TGCGCCAGCAGCCCAGGGGGGCTCCTCTACGAGCAGTACTTC. Amino acids: CASSPGGLLYEQYF. This chain connects TRBV5-1 to TRBJ2-7; a weak D match, TRBD1 (7 bases). The CDR3 spans 14 residues. The V gene's germline CDR1 is SGHRS and CDR2 YFSETQ. Trimming stripped 4 bases from V and 3 bases from J, with 14 bases between.

The rearrangement links TRBV5-4 to TRBJ2-7; possibly TRBD1 or TRBD2 for D (6 bases each). V lost 2 bases and J 5 bases, leaving 17 bases between the germline ends. Looked up from germline, CDR1 is SGHNT and CDR2 is YYREEE (reference sequence). The CDR3 extends over 15 amino acids. CDR3 nucleotide sequence: TGTGCCAGCAGCTTTGGGGGCGGGACGTCGGACGAGCAGTACTTC. Protein product: CASSFGGGTSDEQYF. Combining the CDR3 with reference TRBV5-4 and TRBJ2-7 gives the whole variable domain ETGVTQSPTHLIKTRGQQVTLRCSSQSGHNTVSWYQQALGQGPQFIFQYYREEENGRGNFPPRFSGLQFPNYSSELNVNALELDDSALYLCASSFGGGTSDEQYFGPGTRLTVT.

The chain carries TRBV4-1 and TRBJ2-3, with 10 bases aligning to TRBD2. Germline values: CDR1 MGHRA, CDR2 YSYEKL. CDR3 length: 15 amino acids. V gave up 4 bases and J gave up 1 base; unmatched junction bases: 2. As DNA, the CDR3 is TGCGCCAGCAGCCTGGGGACTAGCGGCACAGATACGCAGTATTTT. As protein: CASSLGTSGTDTQYF.